This T cell receptor (beta chain) was found in a study of CD8 T cells in Susac syndrome. RNA was extracted with the RNeasy kit, and a quantity of roughly 0.5 to 1 ug was reverse transcribed using random hexamers. It was immunoSEQ multiplex PCR that amplified TCR beta CDR3 across 54 Vbeta and 13 Jbeta. MiXCR, run by TCRdb on the immunoSEQ multiplex PCR reads, gives a single entry per CDR3 protein. The data show some 180,000 distinct CDR3 sequences, just under 95% seen once. Both CD4+ and CD8+ T cells were negatively isolated, and TEMRA cells underwent FACS enrichment. From germline, CDR1 is MDHEN and CDR2 SYDVKM. Trimming removed 5 bases from V and 1 base from J, with 10 bases in between. This CDR3 comprises 14 residues.

The J gene is TRBJ2-3, the V gene TRBV28; TRBD2 might be the D (5 bases). The receptor comes from a human donor in good health. The sample comprised CD4+ T cells from PBMCs. CDR3 bases: TGTGCCAGCAGTCCTCTGAGGGGCACAGATACGCAGTATTTT. Translating it yields CASSPLRGTDTQYF.